This entry lists 13 T cell receptor beta chains sequenced from one sample in a study of T cells in localized non-small cell lung cancer. Generated by immunoSEQ multiplex PCR, the TCRdb table keeps only in-frame clones and is missing some. The sample lists over a thousand clones, 25% to 30% occurring once. The source material was normal lung tissue next to the tumor, sampled before any cancer treatment. These receptors originate from an older male donor with stage II squamous cell lung carcinoma.

By proportion, this clone is large. The chain is built from TRBV19 and TRBJ1-1, with D unclear. Germline V gene data show CDR1 as LNHDA and CDR2 as SQIVND (reference sequence). The CDR3 is 15 residues long. V lost 0 bases and J 0 bases, leaving 8 bases between the germline ends. The CDR3 is CASSIDSIMNTEAFF. The CDR3 DNA sequence: TGTGCCAGTAGTATAGACAGTATCATGAACACTGAAGCTTTCTTT.

CDR3 DNA: TGTGCCAGCTCACCCGCTGGGGGGCTGTACGAGCAGTACGTC. Translated: CASSPAGGLYEQYV. This sequence joins TRBV18 and TRBJ2-7, with D perhaps assigned TRBD1 or TRBD2 (6 bases each). Germline assignment: CDR1 KGHSH and CDR2 LQKENI. The CDR3 sequence is 14 residues long. Trimming pared 3 bases from V and 4 bases from J, leaving 13 bases between.

This clone has just a few counts. J is TRBJ1-3 and V is TRBV11-3; D is unclear. V was pared by 6 bases and J by 0 bases, with 9 bases between. The CDR3 extends over 14 amino acids. CDR1 is SGHNT and CDR2 is YENEEA in the germline V gene. CDR3 loop: CASRDGGSGNTIYF. The DNA for the CDR3 is TGTGCCAGCAGGGATGGCGGCTCTGGAAACACCATATATTTT.

By its share, this clone is large (0.1 to 1%). V gene TRBV12-5 combines with J gene TRBJ1-5, with 7 bases lining up with TRBD1. This CDR3 is 14 amino acids long. Looked up from germline, CDR1 is LGHNT and CDR2 is FRNRAP. The DNA of the CDR3 is TGTGCCTCAGGGGGGGGATATAGCAATCAGCCCCAGCATTTT. Encoded protein: CASGGGYSNQPQHF.

This clone was detected only once. The genes are TRBV19 and TRBJ2-1; D not resolved. Germline CDR1 is LNHDA and CDR2 is SQIVND (reference sequence). The CDR3 runs to 16 residues. The V end was cut by 7 bases, the J end by 0 bases, with 16 bases between. Here the CDR3 reads CASTGGAASSYNEQFF. The DNA for the CDR3 is TGTGCCAGTACCGGTGGCGCCGCTAGCTCCTACAATGAGCAGTTCTTC.

The V call is TRBV14, the J call TRBJ2-1; 10 bases line up with TRBD2. V lost 0 bases and J lost 16; bases outside the gene matches: 6. The germline gives CDR1 SGHDN, CDR2 FVKESK. The CDR3 runs to 13 residues. The CDR3 DNA sequence: TGTGCCAGCAGCCAAGAAAGCGGGAGGGCCTATTTCTTC. Protein product: CASSQESGRAYFF.

The rearrangement links TRBV19 to TRBJ2-1, with 9 bases aligning to TRBD2. CDR3 length: 14 residues. From germline, CDR1 is LNHDA and CDR2 SQIVND (reference sequence). V shed 7 bases, J shed 2 bases, and the junction held 3 bases outside the gene matches. The CDR3 DNA is TGTGCCAGTACCCCTAGCGGGGCCTACAATGAGCAGTTCTTC. Translating it yields CASTPSGAYNEQFF.

The genes are TRBV18 and TRBJ1-1; TRBD1 is a possible D gene (5 bases). The CDR3 runs 14 residues. The V gene lost 3 bases and the J gene lost 1 base, with 9 bases spanning the gap. Germline lookup yields CDR1 KGHSH and CDR2 LQKENI. The CDR3 region has the DNA TGTGCCAGCTCACCCCTTGGACAGAACACTGAAGCTTTCTTT. Translation gives CASSPLGQNTEAFF.

The chain is built from TRBV18 and TRBJ2-7; D might be TRBD1 (6 bases). Germline V gene lookup returns CDR1 KGHSH and CDR2 LQKENI. The CDR3 is 13 amino acids. V was trimmed by 3 bases and J by 7 bases, leaving 13 bases between them. CDR3 sequence (DNA): TGTGCCAGCTCACCTATACAGGGTCGTGAGCAGTACGTC. Translating it yields CASSPIQGREQYV.

The chain has TRBV5-1 and TRBJ2-5, with D possibly matching TRBD1 (5 bases). The germline gives CDR1 SGHRS, CDR2 YFSETQ. The CDR3 runs 14 residues. V lost 1 base and J 4 bases, leaving 11 bases between the germline ends. The CDR3 spells CASSLMGPAETQYF. As DNA, the CDR3 is TGCGCCAGCAGCTTGATGGGGCCGGCAGAGACCCAGTACTTC.

This clone has a handful of counts. This rearrangement joins TRBV18 to TRBJ1-6; TRBD1 is a possible D gene (5 bases). The germline gives CDR1 KGHSH, CDR2 LQKENI. The CDR3 runs 15 residues. The V gene lost 4 bases and the J gene lost 7 bases, with 14 bases spanning the gap. CDR3 sequence (DNA): TGTGCCAGCTCACTATCGGGACCATCCAATTCACCCCTCCACTTT. Protein sequence: CASSLSGPSNSPLHF.

The chain employs TRBV9 and TRBJ2-3; a weak D match, TRBD1 (6 bases). V gave up 3 bases and J gave up 0 bases, with 11 bases separating them. Germline CDR1 and CDR2: SGDLS and YYNGEE. CDR3 size: 15 residues. The CDR3 region is CASSEQGPSTDTQYF. The DNA for the CDR3 is TGTGCCAGCAGCGAACAGGGTCCTAGCACAGATACGCAGTATTTT.

The V call is TRBV30, the J call TRBJ2-7, with 7 positions matching TRBD1. After removal of 3 bases from V and 12 bases from J, the junction contained 11 bases not matched to a gene. Looked up from germline, CDR1 is GTSNPN and CDR2 is SVGIG (reference sequence). The CDR3 has 12 amino acids. CDR3 nucleotide sequence: TGTGCCTGGAGGCAAGTAGGGGGCCCGTGGTACTTC. Encoded protein: CAWRQVGGPWYF.